This T cell receptor beta chain was sequenced for a study of identifying expanded T cells in peripheral blood. Findings and limits, study-wide: Across healthy donors, higher total template counts meant significantly greater roughly two-week count variance.

The junction had 4 bases not matched to a gene; V was cut back by 0 bases and J by 3 bases. The CDR3 runs 16 residues. The germline V gene has CDR1 SGHNT and CDR2 YYREEE (reference sequence). Data came from immunoSEQ multiplex PCR; TCRdb stores just in-frame clones and leaves some out. The table lists roughly 81,000 clones, less than 90% of them singletons. Healthy donors had no documented immune events, such as infections, while sampled. A remark on this clone: Its antigen is unidentified.

Material: blood. The chain carries TRBV5-4 and TRBJ2-2; TRBD2 matches 8 bases. This receptor was identified in a person between 18 and 75 years old in good health. The CDR3 sequence is CASSLAGGRYTGELFF. CDR3 in DNA: TGTGCCAGCAGCTTGGCGGGAGGGCGGTACACCGGGGAGCTGTTTTTT.